Shown below are 32 T cell receptor beta chains from a single sample sequenced in a study of T cell responses to AZD1222 COVID-19 vaccine. Profiling relied on immunoSEQ multiplex PCR, and the TCRdb table lists in-frame clones only, not all of them. The table shows over 100,000 clones, with 70% to 90% occurring only once. Sequencing used peripheral blood, obtained on day 0 of AZD1222 vaccination. The receptors come from an adult in good health.

The chain has TRBV6-5 and TRBJ2-3; D not resolved. Germline V gene lookup returns CDR1 MNHEY and CDR2 SVGAGI. The V end was cut by 6 bases, the J end by 4 bases, with 17 bases between. The CDR3 sequence is 15 residues long. The CDR3 reads CASSPQPQVADTQYF. DNA of the CDR3: TGTGCCAGCAGCCCGCAGCCCCAGGTCGCAGATACGCAGTATTTT.

The rearrangement links TRBV4-2 to TRBJ1-2, with unresolved D. V was pared by 0 bases and J by 8 bases, with 10 bases between. The V gene's germline CDR1 is LGHNA and CDR2 YNFKEQ. The CDR3 covers 13 residues. In DNA, the CDR3 is TGTGCCAGCAGCCAAGATTTGGGGAAAGGCTACACCTTC. This gives the protein CASSQDLGKGYTF.

On this clone itself: This sample also contains other DNA sequences that code for the same CDR3. V usage is TRBV20-1 and J usage is TRBJ1-1, with D unresolved. Germline V gene data show CDR1 as DFQATT and CDR2 as SNEGSKA (reference sequence). V was clipped by 2 bases and J by 1 base, with 2 bases between them. CDR3 size: 11 residues. The CDR3 bases are TGCAGTGCTAGACAGAACACTGAAGCTTTCTTT. The encoded protein is CSARQNTEAFF.

This clone was detected only once. The chain carries TRBV27 and TRBJ2-3; D may be TRBD1 (5 bases). Trimming took off 2 bases at V and 5 bases at J, with 14 bases between the two ends. Germline V gene lookup returns CDR1 MNHEY and CDR2 SMNVEV (reference sequence). The CDR3 loop spans 15 amino acids. The CDR3 spells CASSLNLGLGDTQYF. CDR3 sequence (DNA): TGTGCCAGCAGTTTAAACTTGGGGCTTGGAGATACGCAGTATTTT.

The V call is TRBV2, the J call TRBJ1-4; D gene unclear. The germline V gene has CDR1 SNHLY and CDR2 FYNNEI. This CDR3 has 11 residues. Trimming pared 1 base from V and 11 bases from J, leaving 5 bases between. CDR3 residues: CASSEEGKLFF. The CDR3 DNA follows: TGTGCCAGCAGTGAAGAGGGTAAACTGTTTTTT.

This clone was seen only a few times. The CDR3 DNA sequence: TGTGCCAGCAGCTTAATGGGAGGTAACAATGAGCAGTTCTTC. Translated, it gives CASSLMGGNNEQFF. This chain connects TRBV7-3 to TRBJ2-1, with D possibly TRBD2 on 6 matching bases. This CDR3 region has 14 residues. With 1 base removed from V and 5 bases from J, the gap between germline ends came to 9 bases. Germline V gene data show CDR1 as SGHTA and CDR2 as FQGTGA.

The chain couples TRBV10-2 to TRBJ1-5; D unclear. V was trimmed by 8 bases and J by 5 bases, leaving 16 bases between them. CDR1 is WSHSY, CDR2 SAAADI, per germline. The CDR3 spans 14 residues. The CDR3 loop reads CASGLRELHQPQHF. As DNA, the CDR3 is TGCGCCAGCGGGCTGAGGGAACTACATCAGCCCCAGCATTTT.

The chain is built from TRBV4-1 and TRBJ2-5, with 11 bases identical to TRBD2. The length of the CDR3 is 16 residues. Germline V lookup: CDR1 MGHRA, CDR2 YSYEKL. J gave up 3 bases and V 4 bases, and 7 bases lay outside the gene matches. The CDR3 spells CASSPLAGGGEETQYF. In nucleotides, the CDR3 is TGCGCCAGCAGCCCCCTAGCGGGAGGAGGTGAAGAGACCCAGTACTTC.

The J gene is TRBJ1-1, the V gene TRBV5-1; D remains unclear. Trimming stripped 4 bases from V and 4 bases from J, with 14 bases between. Germline V gene data show CDR1 as SGHRS and CDR2 as YFSETQ. CDR3 length: 14 residues. The CDR3 DNA follows: TGCGCCAGCAGCAACGGAGTCATGGGCACTGAAGCTTTCTTT. Amino acid sequence: CASSNGVMGTEAFF.

The chain joins TRBV19 to TRBJ1-6; no firm D call. Trimming stripped 8 bases from V and 8 bases from J, with 16 bases between. Germline V gene data show CDR1 as LNHDA and CDR2 as SQIVND (reference sequence). The CDR3 runs 14 residues. The CDR3 coding sequence is TGTGCCAGTGCCCGGCGGGGAGGAGATTCACCCCTCCACTTT. Encoded protein: CASARRGGDSPLHF.

This clone was detected a few times. The rearrangement links TRBV10-3 to TRBJ1-1, with D unclear. Germline V gene data show CDR1 as ENHRY and CDR2 as SYGVKD. This CDR3 is built from 11 residues. V was cut by 0 bases and J by 7 bases, with 3 bases left in between. The CDR3 here is CAISESNEAFF. In DNA form, the CDR3 reads TGTGCCATCAGTGAGTCTAATGAAGCTTTCTTT.

This clone was counted between two and nine times. The rearrangement uses TRBV5-6 and TRBJ2-2, with 7 bases identical to TRBD1. The CDR3 runs to 15 residues. CDR1 is SGHDT and CDR2 is YYEEEE in the germline V gene. J was trimmed by 4 bases and V by 5 bases; bases with no gene match: 8. The CDR3 protein is CASRHSTGITGELFF. CDR3 nucleotide sequence: TGTGCCAGCAGACATTCGACAGGGATCACCGGGGAGCTGTTTTTT.

The sample holds one count of this clone. V and J are TRBV18 and TRBJ1-1; D uncertain. The V end was cut by 0 bases, the J end by 10 bases, with 18 bases between. This CDR3 is 15 amino acids long. In germline, CDR1 is KGHSH, CDR2 LQKENI. The CDR3 sequence: CASSPPNQENGGAFF. CDR3 DNA: TGTGCCAGCTCACCACCGAACCAGGAGAATGGCGGAGCTTTCTTT.

CDR3 protein: CASSPGPPTTYTEAFF. The CDR3 DNA reads TGTGCCAGCTCACCAGGCCCCCCCACCACGTACACTGAAGCTTTCTTT. The V gene is TRBV18, the J gene TRBJ1-1; no reliable D call. V shed 2 bases and J shed 3 bases, with 16 bases lying between them. The germline gives CDR1 KGHSH, CDR2 LQKENI. The CDR3 loop spans 16 amino acids. Looking up the rest from reference TRBV18 and TRBJ1-1 gives the full variable domain: NAGVMQNPRHLVRRRGQEARLRCSPMKGHSHVYWYRQLPEEGLKFMVYLQKENIIDESGMPKERFSAEFPKEGPSILRIQQVVRGDSAAYFCASSPGPPTTYTEAFFGQGTRLTVV.

This clone has only a few counts. V gene TRBV6-6 combines with J gene TRBJ1-4; no definite D call. The V gene's germline CDR1 is MNHNY and CDR2 SVGAGI (reference sequence). This CDR3 comprises 14 residues. V was cut by 2 bases and J by 6 bases, with 10 bases left in between. The CDR3, as DNA: TGTGCCAGCAGTTACACCACCCGTTATGAAAAACTGTTTTTT. The encoded protein is CASSYTTRYEKLFF.

J is TRBJ2-1 and V is TRBV9, with TRBD2 matching 7 bases. V lost 4 bases to trimming and J lost 4 bases; unmatched junction nucleotides: 2. CDR1 is SGDLS and CDR2 is YYNGEE in the germline V gene. The CDR3 runs 13 residues. The CDR3 DNA is TGTGCCAGCAGCAATAGCGGGTACAATGAGCAGTTCTTC. Amino acids: CASSNSGYNEQFF.

The chain links TRBV5-6 to TRBJ1-2; 9 nucleotides align to TRBD1. After removal of 4 bases from V and 4 bases from J, the junction contained 11 bases not matched to a gene. This CDR3 spans 16 amino acids. Looked up from germline, CDR1 is SGHDT and CDR2 is YYEEEE. The CDR3, as DNA: TGTGCCAGCAGCCTGGTGGGACAGGGTTATTCCTATGGCTACACCTTC. Amino acids: CASSLVGQGYSYGYTF. The variable domain in full, completed from reference TRBV5-6 and TRBJ1-2, reads DAGVTQSPTHLIKTRGQQVTLRCSPKSGHDTVSWYQQALGQGPQFIFQYYEEEERQRGNFPDRFSGHQFPNYSSELNVNALLLGDSALYLCASSLVGQGYSYGYTFGSGTRLTVV.

A remark on this clone: A junction end diverges from the germline sequence, so it may reflect a read error. The chain uses TRBV2 and TRBJ1-2; D perhaps matches TRBD1 (5 bases). The CDR3 sequence is 12 residues long. From germline, CDR1 is SNHLY and CDR2 FYNNEI. The CDR3 region is CASGEGLYGYTF. The DNA of the CDR3 is TGTGCCAGCGGTGAGGGGCTCTATGGCTACACCTTC.

J is TRBJ2-3 and V is TRBV12-5; 12 bases are shared with TRBD1. CDR3 length equals 14 residues. V trimming: 5 bases; J trimming: 6 bases; junction bases outside the gene matches: 3. Germline assignment: CDR1 LGHNT and CDR2 FRNRAP. DNA of the CDR3: TGTGCTAGTGGTCCGGGACAGGGGGCGGATACGCAGTATTTT. It codes for CASGPGQGADTQYF. Drawing the rest from reference TRBV12-5 and TRBJ2-3, the complete variable domain is DARVTQTPRHKVTEMGQEVTMRCQPILGHNTVFWYRQTMMQGLELLAYFRNRAPLDDSGMPKDRFSAEMPDATLATLKIQPSEPRDSAVYFCASGPGQGADTQYFGPGTRLTVL.

This rearrangement joins TRBV7-3 to TRBJ2-4; D tentatively reads TRBD1 or TRBD2 (5 bases each). Looked up from germline, CDR1 is SGHTA and CDR2 is FQGTGA. V lost 4 bases to trimming and J lost 13 bases, with 20 bases between them. The CDR3 has 14 amino acids. CDR3 loop: CASSSGRGDYTQYF. CDR3 nucleotides: TGTGCCAGCAGCTCGGGAAGGGGAGATTATACCCAGTACTTC.

This chain joins TRBV27 and TRBJ2-7; tentatively, D is TRBD2 (5 bases). Germline lookup yields CDR1 MNHEY and CDR2 SMNVEV (reference sequence). V was trimmed by 3 bases and J by 2 bases, leaving 14 bases between them. CDR3 length equals 15 residues. The CDR3 here is CASSFGSGAPYEQYF. CDR3 bases: TGTGCCAGCAGTTTTGGGAGCGGTGCCCCCTACGAGCAGTACTTC.

The rearrangement joins TRBV4-1 to TRBJ1-5, with a weak D call TRBD1 (6 bases). CDR3 length: 15 amino acids. CDR1 is MGHRA, CDR2 YSYEKL, per germline. V lost 1 base, J lost 3 bases, and 10 bases lay in between. The CDR3 is CASSQGDRNNQPQHF. The CDR3 coding sequence is TGCGCCAGCAGCCAAGGAGACAGGAACAATCAGCCCCAGCATTTT.

This clone was seen only a few times. The chain joins TRBV5-1 to TRBJ2-7; D unresolved. V lost 7 bases, J lost 2 bases, and 13 bases lay in between. Germline assignment: CDR1 SGHRS and CDR2 YFSETQ. The CDR3 consists of 13 residues. DNA for the CDR3: TGCGCCAGCCGTATGACACCTGCCTACGAGCAGTACTTC. This gives the protein CASRMTPAYEQYF.

V gene TRBV6-1 combines with J gene TRBJ1-2; D possibly corresponds to TRBD1 (5 bases). Germline V gene data show CDR1 as MNHNS and CDR2 as SASEGT. V was pared by 0 bases and J by 3 bases, with 11 bases between. CDR3 length: 15 amino acids. CDR3 nucleotide sequence: TGTGCCAGCAGTGAAGCAGGGGCAGGCTACTATGGCTACACCTTC. It yields the protein CASSEAGAGYYGYTF.

V is TRBV24-1 and J is TRBJ2-2; D not certain. The germline V gene has CDR1 KGHDR and CDR2 SFDVKD. The CDR3 contains 14 residues. V lost 5 bases and J 0 bases, leaving 6 bases between the germline ends. CDR3 sequence (DNA): TGTGCCACCAGTGTTCAGGCGAACACCGGGGAGCTGTTTTTT. As protein: CATSVQANTGELFF.

CDR3 residues: CASSLRTREAFF. For the CDR3, the DNA is TGTGCCAGCAGCCTTCGGACAAGAGAAGCTTTCTTT. This sequence joins TRBV3-1 (or the pseudogene TRBV3-2) and TRBJ1-1, with a possible D match to TRBD1 (5 bases). CDR1 is LGHDT and CDR2 is YNNKEL in the germline V gene (reference sequence). This CDR3 has 12 amino acids. Trimming shortened V by 4 bases and J by 8 bases, and 11 bases separated the two germline ends.

This rearrangement joins TRBV6-5 to TRBJ2-1; TRBD2 matches 8 bases. Germline loops: CDR1 MNHEY, CDR2 SVGAGI. This CDR3 is built from 15 residues. Trimming removed 7 bases from V and 7 bases from J; junction bases left unmatched: 12. CDR3 in DNA: TGTGCCAGCACCGCCCGAACTAGCGGTGGGAATGAGCAGTTCTTC. This codes for CASTARTSGGNEQFF.

The chain has TRBV28 and TRBJ2-5, with TRBD1 as a possible D gene (7 bases). V dropped 3 bases and J dropped 2 bases, with 13 bases sitting between them. The CDR3 is made up of 15 amino acids. Germline assignment: CDR1 MDHEN and CDR2 SYDVKM. The CDR3 sequence: CASSFAGGGQETQYF. For the CDR3, the DNA is TGTGCCAGCAGTTTTGCAGGGGGAGGACAAGAGACCCAGTACTTC. Full variable domain (missing parts from reference TRBV28 and TRBJ2-5): DVKVTQSSRYLVKRTGEKVFLECVQDMDHENMFWYRQDPGLGLRLIYFSYDVKMKEKGDIPEGYSVSREKKERFSLILESASTNQTSMYLCASSFAGGGQETQYFGPGTRLLVL.

The V and J genes are TRBV25-1 and TRBJ1-5; 11 nucleotides agree with TRBD1. From germline, CDR1 is MGHDK and CDR2 SYGVNS. This CDR3 has 15 amino acids. V lost 4 bases and J lost 5; bases outside the gene matches: 4. CDR3 region: CASSGDRGVDQPQHF. As DNA, the CDR3 is TGTGCCAGCAGTGGGGACAGGGGGGTGGATCAGCCCCAGCATTTT.

The chain is built from TRBV2 and TRBJ2-1, with 7 bases that match TRBD1. From germline, CDR1 is SNHLY and CDR2 FYNNEI. After removal of 6 bases from V and 7 bases from J, the junction contained 9 bases not matched to a gene. This CDR3 contains 14 residues. The CDR3 loop reads CASSQSNRGNEQFF. Here the CDR3 DNA reads TGTGCCAGCAGCCAATCTAACAGGGGTAATGAGCAGTTCTTC.

The chain uses TRBV6-1 and TRBJ1-2, with TRBD1 identical over 9 bases. Unmatched junction bases numbered 2, after V lost 3 bases and J lost 3 bases. Looked up from germline, CDR1 is MNHNS and CDR2 is SASEGT. The CDR3 extends over 14 amino acids. DNA of the CDR3: TGTGCCAGCAGTGAGGGGGACAGGGACTATGGCTACACCTTC. This gives the protein CASSEGDRDYGYTF.

This clone was counted once. V usage is TRBV11-1 and J usage is TRBJ2-3; TRBD1 agrees at 9 bases. Looked up from germline, CDR1 is SGHAT and CDR2 is FQDESV (reference sequence). The CDR3 has 15 amino acids. The J segment lost 0 bases and the V segment lost 5 bases, leaving 3 bases of the junction unmatched. The CDR3 DNA reads as TGTGCCAGCAGCCCGACAGGGGGTAGCACAGATACGCAGTATTTT. Protein product: CASSPTGGSTDTQYF.